This T cell receptor beta chain derives from a study of control samples from healthy donors and cancer patients. Produced via immunoSEQ multiplex PCR; TCRdb's table is partial and in-frame only. The top ten hold approximately 14% of the sample, which has 120,000 to 150,000 clones, around 94% seen once. The CDR3 length is 15 residues. Looked up from germline, CDR1 is SGDLS and CDR2 is YYNGEE. The V end was cut by 3 bases, the J end by 3 bases, with 15 bases between. The chain combines TRBV9 with TRBJ1-2; D is possibly TRBD1 (5 bases). The sample taken for sequencing was blood. The TCR originated in a man aged 35-49 years in good health. CDR3 DNA: TGTGCCAGCAGCGCCCGCCGGGGGATGGACTATGGCTACACCTTC. Translating it yields CASSARRGMDYGYTF.